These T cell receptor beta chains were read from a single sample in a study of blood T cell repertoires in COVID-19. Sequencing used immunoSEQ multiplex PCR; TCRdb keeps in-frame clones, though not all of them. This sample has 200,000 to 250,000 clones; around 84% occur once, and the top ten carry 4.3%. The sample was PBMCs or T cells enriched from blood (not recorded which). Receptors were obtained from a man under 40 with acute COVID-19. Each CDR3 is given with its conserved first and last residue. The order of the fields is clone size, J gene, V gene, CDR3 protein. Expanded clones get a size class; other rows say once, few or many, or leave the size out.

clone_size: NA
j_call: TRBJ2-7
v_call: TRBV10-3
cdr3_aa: CAISDRQVSSYEQYF

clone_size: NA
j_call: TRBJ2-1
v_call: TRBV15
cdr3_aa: CATSSKKRGGSNEQFF

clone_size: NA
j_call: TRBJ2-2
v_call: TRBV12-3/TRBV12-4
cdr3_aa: CASSGGAVGELFF

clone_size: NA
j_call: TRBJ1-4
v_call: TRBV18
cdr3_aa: CASSPPRAAGEKLFF

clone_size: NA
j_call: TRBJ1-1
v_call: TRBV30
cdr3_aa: CAGGQGGEAFF

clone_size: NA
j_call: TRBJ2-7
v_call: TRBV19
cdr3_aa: CASSHDRGRYEQYF

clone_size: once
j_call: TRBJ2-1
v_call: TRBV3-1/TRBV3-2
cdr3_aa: CASTRGTGSYNEQFF

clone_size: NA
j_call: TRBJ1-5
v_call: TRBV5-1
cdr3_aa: CASSLEANQPQHF

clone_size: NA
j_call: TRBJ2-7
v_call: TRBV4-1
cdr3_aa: CASSRGQTYEQYF

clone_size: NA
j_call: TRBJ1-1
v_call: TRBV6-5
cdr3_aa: CASSYSIGQGRAAFF

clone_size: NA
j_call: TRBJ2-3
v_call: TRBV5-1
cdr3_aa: CASSLAAGGDTQYF

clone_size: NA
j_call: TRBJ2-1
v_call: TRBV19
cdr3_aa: CASTPRKRGPYNEQFF

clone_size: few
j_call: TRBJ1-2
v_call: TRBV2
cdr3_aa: CASSEVSQGANYGYTF

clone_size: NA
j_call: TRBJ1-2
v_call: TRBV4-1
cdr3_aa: CASSQGHSSVYGYTF

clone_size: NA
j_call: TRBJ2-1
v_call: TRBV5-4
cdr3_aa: CASSPQDRTGNEQFF

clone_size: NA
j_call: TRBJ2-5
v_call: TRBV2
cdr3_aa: CASRSGQGKTQYF

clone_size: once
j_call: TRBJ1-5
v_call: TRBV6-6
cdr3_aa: CASSYSGDRGNQPQHF

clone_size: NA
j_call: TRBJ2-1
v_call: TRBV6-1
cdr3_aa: CASSDRGRKYNEQFF

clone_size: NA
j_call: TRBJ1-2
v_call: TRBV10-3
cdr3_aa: CAIGSQGAGYGYTF

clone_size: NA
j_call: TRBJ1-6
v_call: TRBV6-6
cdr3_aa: CASSYSGQVTALHF

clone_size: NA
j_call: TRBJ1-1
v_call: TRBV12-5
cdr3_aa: CASAKRQGTEAFF

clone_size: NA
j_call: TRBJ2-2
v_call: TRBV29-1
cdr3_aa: CSCDKNTGELFF

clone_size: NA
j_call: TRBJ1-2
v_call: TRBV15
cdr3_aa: CATSRERDSFYYGYTF

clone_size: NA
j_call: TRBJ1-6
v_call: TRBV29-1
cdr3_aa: CSVRQEGNSPLHF

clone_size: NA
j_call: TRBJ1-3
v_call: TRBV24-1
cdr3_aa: CATPTVRVPGNTIYF

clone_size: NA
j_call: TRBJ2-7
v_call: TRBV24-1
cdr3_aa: CATGRGSEQYF

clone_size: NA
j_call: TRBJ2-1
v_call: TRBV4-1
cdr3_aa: CASSPNFRSYNEQFF

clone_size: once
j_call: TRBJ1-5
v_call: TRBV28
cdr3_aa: CASRPGGLSNQPQHF

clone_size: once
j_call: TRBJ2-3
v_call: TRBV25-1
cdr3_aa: CASSDKVTSGGTDTQYF

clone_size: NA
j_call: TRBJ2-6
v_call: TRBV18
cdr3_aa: CASSGRPGSGANVLTF

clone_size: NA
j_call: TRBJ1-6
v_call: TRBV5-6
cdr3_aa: CASSETGTGDSPLHF

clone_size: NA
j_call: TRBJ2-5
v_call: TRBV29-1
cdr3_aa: CSVPTGYQETQYF

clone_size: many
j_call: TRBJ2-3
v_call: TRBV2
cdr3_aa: CASSGGLAGVDTQYF

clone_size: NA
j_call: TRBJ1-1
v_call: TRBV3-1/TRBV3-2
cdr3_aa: CASSQTGNTEAFF

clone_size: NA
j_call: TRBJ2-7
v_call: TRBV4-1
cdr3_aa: CASSQDLAGVSYEQYF

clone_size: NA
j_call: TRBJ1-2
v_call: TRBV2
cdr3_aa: CASSEGPGGGYTF

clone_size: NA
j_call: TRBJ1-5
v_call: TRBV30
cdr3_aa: CAWSRGQGAQPQHF

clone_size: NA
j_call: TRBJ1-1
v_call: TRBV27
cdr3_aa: CASSFGGITEAFF

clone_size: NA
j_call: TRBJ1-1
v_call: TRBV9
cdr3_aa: CASSPDRGSWNTEAFF

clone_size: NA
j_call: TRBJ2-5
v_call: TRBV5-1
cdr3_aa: CASRDRGIVETQYF

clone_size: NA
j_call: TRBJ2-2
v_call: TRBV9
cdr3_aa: CASSATGTGTGELFF

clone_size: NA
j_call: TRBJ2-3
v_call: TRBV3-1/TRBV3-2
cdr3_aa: CASSQGPTGGTQYF

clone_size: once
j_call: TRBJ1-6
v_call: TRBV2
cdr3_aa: CASRHRGVNNSPLHF

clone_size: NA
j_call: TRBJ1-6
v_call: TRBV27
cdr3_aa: CASSLSVEPYYNSPLHF

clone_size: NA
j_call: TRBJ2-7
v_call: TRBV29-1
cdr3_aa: CSVERGQGQDEQYF

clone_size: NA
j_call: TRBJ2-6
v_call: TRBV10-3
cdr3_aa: CAIPDGHSGANVLTF

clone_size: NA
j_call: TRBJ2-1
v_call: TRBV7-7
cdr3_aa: CASSLAAGGLNEQFF

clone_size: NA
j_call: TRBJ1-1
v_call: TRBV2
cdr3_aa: CASSGTGVRNTEAFF

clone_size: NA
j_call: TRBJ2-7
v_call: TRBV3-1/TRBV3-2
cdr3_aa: CASSGTGGVDEQYF

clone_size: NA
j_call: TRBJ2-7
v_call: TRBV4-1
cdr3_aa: CASSQGARPEGEQYF

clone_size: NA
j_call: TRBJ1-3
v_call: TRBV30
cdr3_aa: CAWAGQRNTIYF

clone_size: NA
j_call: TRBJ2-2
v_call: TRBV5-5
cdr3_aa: CASSFFGTASSGELFF

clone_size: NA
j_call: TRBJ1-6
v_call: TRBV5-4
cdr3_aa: CASRSMRGNNNSPLHF

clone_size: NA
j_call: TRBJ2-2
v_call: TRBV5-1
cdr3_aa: CASKDSGPGELFF

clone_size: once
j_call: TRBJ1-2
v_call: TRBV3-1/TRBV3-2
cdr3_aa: CASIEGPGQRNYGYTF

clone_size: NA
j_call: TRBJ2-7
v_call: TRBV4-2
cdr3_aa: CASSQAGGRDEQYF

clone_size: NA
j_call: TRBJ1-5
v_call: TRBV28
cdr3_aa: CASSRGLNQPQHF

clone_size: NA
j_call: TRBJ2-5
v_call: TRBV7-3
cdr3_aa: CASSPRAGGTQYF